This TCR beta chain was retrieved from a study of cytomegalovirus exposure and HLA in healthy donors. Regarding the study as a whole: Among the sequence variants, a highly shared cluster was likely an artifact of sequencing.

PCR amplification relied on 60 Vbeta primers (plus 13 Jbeta primers). Libraries were prepared by immunoSEQ multiplex PCR; TCRdb keeps only in-frame clonotypes and omits some of them. The sample shows roughly 97,000 clones, 73% of them seen only once. Each of the donors was a healthy bone marrow donor. Comments on this clone: The antigen is unknown.

V was cut by 3 bases and J by 2 bases, with 14 bases left in between. Germline V gives CDR1 KGHSH, CDR2 LQKENI. The CDR3 contains 15 residues. Input material: PBMCs. The TCR comes from a man aged 35 to 55 in good health and CMV-seronegative. V is TRBV18 and J is TRBJ2-7; D is ambiguous. The CDR3 sequence is CASSPPNPRPYEQYF. DNA of the CDR3: TGTGCCAGCTCACCTCCAAACCCGCGTCCCTACGAGCAGTACTTC.